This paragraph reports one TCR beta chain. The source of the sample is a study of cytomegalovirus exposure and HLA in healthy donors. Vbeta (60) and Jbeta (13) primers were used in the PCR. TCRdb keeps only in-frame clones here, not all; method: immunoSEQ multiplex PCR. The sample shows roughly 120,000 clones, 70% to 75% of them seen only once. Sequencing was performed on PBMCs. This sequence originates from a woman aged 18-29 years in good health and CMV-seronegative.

CDR3 residues: CASGGLAQETQYF. The CDR3 DNA reads TGTGCCAGCGGGGGACTAGCCCAAGAGACCCAGTACTTC. The chain joins TRBV25-1 to TRBJ2-5, with 9 bases that match TRBD2. CDR1 and CDR2 from the germline V gene are MGHDK and SYGVNS. The CDR3 sequence is 13 residues long. The V gene end was trimmed by 8 bases and the J gene end by 1 base; junction bases not matched to a gene: 2. Variable domain in full (rest from reference TRBV25-1 and TRBJ2-5): EADIYQTPRYLVIGTGKKITLECSQTMGHDKMYWYQQDPGMELHLIHYSYGVNSTEKGDLSSESTVSRIRTEHFPLTLESARPSHTSQYLCASGGLAQETQYFGPGTRLLVL.